Listed below are T cell receptor beta chains from one sample, sequenced in a study of blood T cell repertoires in COVID-19. Clones were read by immunoSEQ multiplex PCR, and TCRdb kept only the in-frame ones, dropping some. The data show some 220,000 clones, around four fifths seen once. Source material: peripheral blood. These receptors all come from a woman between 65 and 79 years old with COVID-19, enrolled during active disease. CDR3s include the opening cysteine and the closing phenylalanine or tryptophan. The D gene is left open where the match is weak.

v_gene,d_gene,j_gene,CDR3aa
TRBV27,NA,TRBJ1-5,CASSPRGGNQPQHF
TRBV4-3,TRBD1,TRBJ2-6,CASSRGQGEAGANVLTF
TRBV5-1,NA,TRBJ2-2,CASSLNTDTGELFF
TRBV29-1,NA,TRBJ1-1,CSVDRQTEAFF
TRBV5-1,TRBD2,TRBJ2-7,CASSLSGRASYEQYF
TRBV2,TRBD1,TRBJ2-1,CASRKGQGPFNEQFF
TRBV29-1,TRBD1,TRBJ1-4,CSVRTGTNEKLFF
TRBV18,NA,TRBJ1-5,CASSSIGQPQHF
TRBV27,TRBD1,TRBJ2-7,CASSPWTGGYEQYF
TRBV9,TRBD2,TRBJ2-5,CASSVGLAGGPDQETQYF
TRBV28,TRBD1,TRBJ1-5,CASSPTGVGSNQPQHF
TRBV29-1,NA,TRBJ2-3,CSVEGGRGSDTQYF
TRBV2,NA,TRBJ2-3,CASSGGLLSTDTQYF
TRBV6-2/TRBV6-3,TRBD2,TRBJ2-1,CASSTPRLAGLNEQFF
TRBV7-3,NA,TRBJ2-1,CASSLDYLNNEQFF
TRBV9,TRBD2,TRBJ2-5,CASSPGLAVSQETQYF
TRBV27,NA,TRBJ1-5,CASSLAGNNQPQHF
TRBV4-3,TRBD2,TRBJ2-1,CASSFLAGVDNEQFF
TRBV18,TRBD2,TRBJ2-1,CASSPPASGRFSSYNEQFF
TRBV19,TRBD1,TRBJ2-7,CASSIMTGGLQEQYF
TRBV5-1,TRBD1,TRBJ2-2,CASTWDREAGELFF
TRBV9,TRBD1,TRBJ2-3,CASSLGDSFTDTQYF
TRBV9,TRBD2,TRBJ2-1,CASSTSGASYNEQFF
TRBV30,NA,TRBJ1-5,CAWGRDGEPQHF
TRBV11-2,NA,TRBJ1-3,CASNSNSNSGNTIYF
TRBV25-1,TRBD2,TRBJ2-2,CASESPGLAAGELFF
TRBV14,NA,TRBJ2-7,CASSQTSGHRYF
TRBV5-5,NA,TRBJ1-1,CASSLIRQSEAFF
TRBV19,NA,TRBJ1-2,CASRPLGLHYTF
TRBV28,NA,TRBJ2-2,CASSTLGGGGDAGELFF
TRBV15,TRBD1,TRBJ2-7,CATSKGQTESYEQYF
TRBV9,NA,TRBJ1-1,CASSSGPEAFF
TRBV18,NA,TRBJ1-1,CASSPKDNPMDTEAFF
TRBV27,NA,TRBJ2-1,CASSPNGVFNEQFF
TRBV7-9,NA,TRBJ1-2,CASSLRDTF
TRBV10-3,NA,TRBJ2-1,CAIKRGGGEQFF
TRBV5-1,TRBD1,TRBJ1-6,CASSSSPTGVNSPLHF
TRBV24-1,NA,TRBJ1-2,CATSDAGMLRGYTF
TRBV5-1,TRBD1,TRBJ2-1,CASSLEGQENNEQFF
TRBV12-3/TRBV12-4,NA,TRBJ1-3,CASSLSGGNTIYF
TRBV15,NA,TRBJ1-1,CATSREDKRRPEAFF
TRBV7-2,NA,TRBJ1-1,CASSLFGTPTRTEAFF
TRBV15,NA,TRBJ2-6,CATSRSPSSLDSGANVLTF
TRBV7-3,NA,TRBJ1-1,CASSIQPNTEAFF
TRBV19,NA,TRBJ1-1,CASSSTGSGTTEAFF
TRBV19,TRBD1,TRBJ2-7,CASSGQGGFYEQYF
TRBV28,NA,TRBJ1-1,CASRNTEAFF
TRBV2,TRBD1,TRBJ1-1,CASSGEQGTEAFF
TRBV9,TRBD2,TRBJ2-2,CASRATGLAGPGELFF